This TCR beta chain was recovered during a study of blood T cell repertoires in COVID-19. Across the whole study: Spain, Italy and the United States supplied samples that represented acute and convalescent COVID-19. Sample material is recorded as cDNA or gDNA derived from T cells, B-cell-depleted T cells, or PBMCs.

Authors' data handling: Nucleated cell counts were estimated from reference gene primer amplification. TCRdb's copy holds only in-frame clones and misses some; the assay was immunoSEQ multiplex PCR. The DNA gave D and trimming, while V, J and clone size come from that table. The sample includes fewer than 300,000 clones, about 76% of them seen just once. A note on this clone: At the DNA level, this CDR3 is encoded by other sequences in the same sample as well.

V dropped 2 bases and J dropped 4 bases, with 11 bases sitting between them. CDR3 length: 14 amino acids. Germline V gene sequence: CDR1 MNHNS, CDR2 SASEGT. The J gene is TRBJ1-1, the V gene TRBV6-1; D possibly corresponds to TRBD1 (6 bases). Sequencing was performed on peripheral blood. The source of this sequence is a woman in her sixties or seventies with active or convalescent COVID-19. The CDR3 DNA reads as TGTGCCAGCAGTGAAAGGGGCAGGGGCACTGAAGCTTTCTTT. Protein product: CASSERGRGTEAFF.